These 7 T cell receptor beta chains were all obtained from the same sample, sequenced in a study of technical replicates of blood from several donors. Sequencing was performed with immunoSEQ multiplex PCR; in TCRdb, only in-frame clones are kept and a portion is missing. The table records about 88,000 clones, 80% to 95% of them present only once. Sequenced: T cells isolated from PBMCs. The origin of the receptors is a human donor in good health.

The chain links TRBV27 to TRBJ1-2; TRBD1 might be the D (6 bases). V shed 2 bases and J shed 4 bases, with 11 bases lying between them. Germline CDR1 MNHEY, CDR2 SMNVEV (reference sequence). This CDR3 comprises 14 residues. The CDR3 protein is CASSLGLTGYGYTF. CDR3 nucleotides: TGTGCCAGCAGTTTAGGACTGACAGGCTATGGCTACACCTTC.

The chain uses TRBV7-9 and TRBJ2-5; 7 bases match TRBD2. V shed 6 bases and J 5 bases; nucleotides not matched to a gene: 9. This CDR3 is built from 14 residues. CDR1 and CDR2 from the germline V gene are SEHNR and FQNEAQ (reference sequence). CDR3 amino acids: CASRRGSSWETQYF. The CDR3 coding sequence is TGTGCCAGCAGGCGCGGGAGTAGCTGGGAGACCCAGTACTTC.

The genes are TRBV5-4 and TRBJ2-5, with TRBD1 identical over 8 bases. The J segment lost 5 bases and the V segment lost 4 bases, leaving 4 bases of the junction unmatched. The germline gives CDR1 SGHNT, CDR2 YYREEE (reference sequence). The CDR3 covers 13 residues. The CDR3 here is CASSPDRAETQYF. CDR3 sequence (DNA): TGTGCCAGCAGCCCGGACAGGGCGGAGACCCAGTACTTC.

The chain carries TRBV6-5 and TRBJ1-1, with D hard to call. The CDR3 has 13 residues. Germline CDR1 reads MNHEY; CDR2 reads SVGAGI. Trimming removed 3 bases at V and 0 bases at J, with 5 bases between. The CDR3 region is CASSYSMNTEAFF. CDR3 nucleotides: TGTGCCAGCAGTTATTCCATGAACACTGAAGCTTTCTTT.

CDR3 protein: CASSQEGAGSAPSTF. In DNA, the CDR3 is TGTGCCAGCAGCCAAGAAGGGGCCGGGAGCGCTCCCTCCACCTTC. The chain joins TRBV4-2 to TRBJ1-2; D perhaps matches TRBD1 (5 bases). Per the germline V gene, CDR1 is LGHNA and CDR2 is YNFKEQ. This CDR3 region has 15 residues. V gave up 0 bases and J gave up 13 bases, with 21 bases separating them.

V usage is TRBV9 and J usage is TRBJ1-1; TRBD1 aligns across 7 bases. Germline V gene sequence: CDR1 SGDLS, CDR2 YYNGEE. There are 15 residues in the CDR3. V shed 4 bases and J 1 base; nucleotides not matched to a gene: 7. The CDR3 DNA is TGTGCCAGCAGCTCCAGACAGGGACCGAACACTGAAGCTTTCTTT. This encodes CASSSRQGPNTEAFF.

CDR3 protein: CASSPLSRGGRNTGELFF. CDR3 DNA sequence: TGTGCCAGCAGCCCTCTCTCCCGCGGGGGCCGGAACACCGGGGAGCTGTTTTTT. The chain uses TRBV7-3 and TRBJ2-2, with TRBD2 as a possible D gene (7 bases). The CDR3 runs 18 residues. The germline V and J ends were trimmed by 5 bases and 1 base, with 20 bases remaining between them. Germline CDR1 is SGHTA and CDR2 is FQGTGA. The whole variable domain, filled in from reference TRBV7-3 and TRBJ2-2, reads GAGVSQTPSNKVTEKGKYVELRCDPISGHTALYWYRQSLGQGPEFLIYFQGTGAADDSGLPNDRFFAVRPEGSVSTLKIQRTERGDSAVYLCASSPLSRGGRNTGELFFGEGSRLTVL.